This T cell receptor (beta chain) was sequenced in a study of T cell changes during pregnancy in multiple sclerosis. Profiling relied on immunoSEQ multiplex PCR, and the TCRdb table lists in-frame clones only, not all of them. The data contain 40,000 to 50,000 clones, under 95% of them seen just once; the ten biggest clones take up over 0.5%. The CDR3 spans 15 residues. The germline V gene has CDR1 LNHDA and CDR2 SQIVND (reference sequence). V was shortened by 10 bases and J by 0 bases, with 16 bases between the two germline ends. The sequencing here drew on CD4+ T cells from peripheral blood mononuclear cells, taken in the third trimester of pregnancy. V is TRBV19 and J is TRBJ2-1; D not certain. This clonotype was sampled from a female donor with multiple sclerosis, enrolled in a pregnancy study. The CDR3 DNA reads as TGTGCCACCCTAAATTACGGCGGCTCCTACAATGAGCAGTTCTTC. Translated: CATLNYGGSYNEQFF.